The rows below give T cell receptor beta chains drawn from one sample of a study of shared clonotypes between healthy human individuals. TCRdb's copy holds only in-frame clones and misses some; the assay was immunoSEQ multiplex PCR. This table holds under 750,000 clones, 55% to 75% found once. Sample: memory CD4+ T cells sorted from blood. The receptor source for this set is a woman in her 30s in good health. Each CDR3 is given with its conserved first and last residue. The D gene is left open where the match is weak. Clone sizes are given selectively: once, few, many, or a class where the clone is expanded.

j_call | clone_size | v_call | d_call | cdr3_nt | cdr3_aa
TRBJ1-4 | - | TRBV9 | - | TGTGCCAGCAGCGTAGAGCAGGGTTCTAATGAAAAACTGTTTTTT | CASSVEQGSNEKLFF
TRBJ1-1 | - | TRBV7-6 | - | TGTGCCAGCAGCTTATTAGGGCAGGAGAACACTGAAGCTTTCTTT | CASSLLGQENTEAFF
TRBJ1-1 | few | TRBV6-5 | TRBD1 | TGTGCCAGCAGTTCCGGGACAGGGGGGTGGAGTACTGAAGCTTTCTTT | CASSSGTGGWSTEAFF
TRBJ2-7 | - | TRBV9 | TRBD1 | TGTGCCAGCAGCCCGCGGACAGGTATAAGCGAGCAGTACTTC | CASSPRTGISEQYF
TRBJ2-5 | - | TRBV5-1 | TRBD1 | TGCGCCAGCAGCTTGGAGGGGACAGGGGAGGAGACCCAGTACTTC | CASSLEGTGEETQYF
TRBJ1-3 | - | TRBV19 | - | TGTGCCAGTGGTACAGGGTATGGAAACACCATATATTTT | CASGTGYGNTIYF
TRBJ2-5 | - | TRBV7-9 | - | TGTGCCAGCAGCTTAGTAGGGGGAGGAGAGACCCAGTACTTC | CASSLVGGGETQYF
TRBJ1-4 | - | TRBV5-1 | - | TGCGCCAGCAGCCCAAGCACAGCAACTAATGAAAAACTGTTTTTT | CASSPSTATNEKLFF
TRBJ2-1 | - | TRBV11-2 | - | TGTGCCAGCAGCCATCTAGTAGAGCAGTTCTTC | CASSHLVEQFF
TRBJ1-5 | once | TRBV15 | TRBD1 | TGTGCCACCACCCAACGACAGGGGGCTAATCAGCCCCAGCATTTT | CATTQRQGANQPQHF
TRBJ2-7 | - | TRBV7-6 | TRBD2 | TGTGCCAGCAGCTTCCCCGGGACTAGCGGGAGGCCCTCCTACGAGCAGTACTTC | CASSFPGTSGRPSYEQYF
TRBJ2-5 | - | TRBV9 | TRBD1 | TGTGCCAGCAGCCCCCGGACAGGCTTCTTCGAGGAGACCCAGTACTTC | CASSPRTGFFEETQYF
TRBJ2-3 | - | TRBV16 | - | TGTGCCAGCAGCCAATCCGGGTTTGCAGATACGCAGTATTTT | CASSQSGFADTQYF
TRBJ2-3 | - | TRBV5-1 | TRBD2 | TGCGCCAGCAGCAATATGCCTAGCGGGAGAATGAGCACAGATACGCAGTATTTT | CASSNMPSGRMSTDTQYF
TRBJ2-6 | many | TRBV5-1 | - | TGCGCCAGCAGCTTGCCAGGATCCTCTGGGGCCAACGTCCTGACTTTC | CASSLPGSSGANVLTF
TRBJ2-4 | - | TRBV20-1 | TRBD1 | TGCAGTGCCAGAGGACAGGGGTTTCCGTACTTC | CSARGQGFPYF
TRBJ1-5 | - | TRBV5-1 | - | TGCGCCAGCAGCTTCGTGGCGGGGCCTAATCAGCCCCAGCATTTT | CASSFVAGPNQPQHF
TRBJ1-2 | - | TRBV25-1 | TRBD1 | TGTGCCAGCAGCTTTGGACAGGGCCGGCTTGGCTACACCTTC | CASSFGQGRLGYTF
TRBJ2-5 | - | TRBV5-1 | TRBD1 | TGCGCCAGCAGCTACCGACCAGGACAGGGGAGGGAGACCCAGTACTTC | CASSYRPGQGRETQYF
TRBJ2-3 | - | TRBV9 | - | TGTGCCAGCAGCGTAGTGCACACAGATACGCAGTATTTT | CASSVVHTDTQYF
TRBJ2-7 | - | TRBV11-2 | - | TGTGCCAGCAGCCCTCTTTCAGCAGCCTACGAGCAGTACTTC | CASSPLSAAYEQYF
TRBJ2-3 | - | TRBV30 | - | TGTGCCTGGAGCGAACAGGGCCTTAGCACAGATACGCAGTATTTT | CAWSEQGLSTDTQYF
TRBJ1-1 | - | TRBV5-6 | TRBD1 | TGTGCCAGCAGCTTTACAGGGGTTGTTGCCGAAGCTTTCTTT | CASSFTGVVAEAFF
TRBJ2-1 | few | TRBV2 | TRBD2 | TGTGCCAGCAGAGGACTAGCGGGAGTCCCAGGGGAGCAGTTCTTC | CASRGLAGVPGEQFF
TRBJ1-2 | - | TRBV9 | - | TGTGCCAGCAGCGCGCACATATACTCAAATGACTACACCTTC | CASSAHIYSNDYTF
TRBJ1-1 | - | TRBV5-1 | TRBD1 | TGCGCCAGCGGGGACAGGGGGCAGACTGAAGCTTTCTTT | CASGDRGQTEAFF
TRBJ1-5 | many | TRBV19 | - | TGTGCCAGTAGTATAGTAGGACACAATAGCAATCAGCCCCAGCATTTT | CASSIVGHNSNQPQHF
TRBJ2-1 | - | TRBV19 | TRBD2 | TGTGCCAGTAGTATGTCTAGCGGGAGAAATGAGCAGTTCTTC | CASSMSSGRNEQFF
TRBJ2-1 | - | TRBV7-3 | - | TGTGCCAGCAGCTTAGCCAACCTCAAAAACAATGAGCAGTTCTTC | CASSLANLKNNEQFF
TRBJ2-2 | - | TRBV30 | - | TGTGCCTGGGCATTAGGCGGGGTGAGGACCGGGGAGCTGTTTTTT | CAWALGGVRTGELFF
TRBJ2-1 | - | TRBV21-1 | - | TGTGCCAGCAGCAAATGGGAGGCAGAAGACAATGAGCAGTTCTTC | CASSKWEAEDNEQFF
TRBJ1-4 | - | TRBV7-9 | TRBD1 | TGTGCCAGCAGCGCAGACCAGGGGGCAAGGGAAAAACTGTTTTTT | CASSADQGAREKLFF
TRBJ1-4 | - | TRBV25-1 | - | TGTGCCAGCAGTGGCTTCGGGGGGAGCGAAAGTGAAAAACTGTTTTTT | CASSGFGGSESEKLFF
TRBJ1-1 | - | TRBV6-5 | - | TGTGCCAGCAGTTATAGCGGGGGTACTGAAGCTTTCTTT | CASSYSGGTEAFF
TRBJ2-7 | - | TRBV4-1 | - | TGCGCCAGCAGCTCCTCGTGGCAGGGCCTATCCTACGAGCAGTACTTC | CASSSSWQGLSYEQYF
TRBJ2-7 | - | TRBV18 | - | TGTGCCAGCTCACCACTAGGCAGTTACGAGCAGTACTTC | CASSPLGSYEQYF
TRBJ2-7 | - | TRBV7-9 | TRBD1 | TGTGCCAGCAGCTTAGCGGGGACAGCCGGGTCCTACGAGCAGTACTTC | CASSLAGTAGSYEQYF
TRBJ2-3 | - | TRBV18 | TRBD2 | TGTGCCAGCTCACCGACCGGGACTAGCGGGGGCATCGGCACAGATACGCAGTATTTT | CASSPTGTSGGIGTDTQYF
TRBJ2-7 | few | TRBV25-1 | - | TGTGCCAGCGGGGGCGGTACCTACGAGCAGTACTTC | CASGGGTYEQYF
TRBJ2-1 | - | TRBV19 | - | TGTGCCAGTAGCCTCGGGAGTACCTACAATGAGCAGTTCTTC | CASSLGSTYNEQFF
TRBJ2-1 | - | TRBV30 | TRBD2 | TGTGCCTGGAGTACGGGACTAGCGGGGGGCGATGAGCAGTTCTTC | CAWSTGLAGGDEQFF